A single T cell receptor beta chain is shown here with its context. Its antigen is unknown. This sample was taken from a study of T cells after yellow fever vaccination. Study overall: Preparation of the low-cell-number fractions used SMART-Seq v4 Ultra Low Input. Study-level findings and limits: High-abundance clonotypes from the bulk population could contaminate FACS-sorted repertoires. Weaker, the secondary response peaked sooner, at day 5 versus 15. Most clones from primary vaccination were detected again post-booster (around 95% CD4, around 90% CD8).

The length of the CDR3 is 14 residues. With 6 bases removed from V and 6 bases from J, the gap between germline ends came to 18 bases. In germline, CDR1 is SGHKS, CDR2 YYEKEE (reference sequence). MiXCR, applied by TCRdb to the 5' RACE reads, yields one record per CDR3 protein. The profile shows hundreds of thousands of distinct CDR3 sequences, roughly 12% of them singletons. This specimen consisted of PBMCs, obtained on the day of the yellow fever booster vaccination. The TCR sequence derives from a man younger than 40 who received the YFV17D yellow fever vaccine. J is TRBJ1-1 and V is TRBV5-5; D is possibly TRBD1 (6 bases). The CDR3 DNA reads as TGTGCCAGCATCCTGGGGGGCATACCAGCTGAAGCTTTCTTT. It is translated as CASILGGIPAEAFF.